The clone carrying this T cell receptor beta chain was observed a single time. These data are taken from a study of blood T cell repertoires in COVID-19. Measured with immunoSEQ multiplex PCR; TCRdb has only the in-frame clones, and not every one. The sample holds around 320,000 clones; approximately 89% are singletons and the top ten take 6.9%. V lost 0 bases and J 4 bases, leaving 8 bases between the germline ends. Germline loops: CDR1 MNHEY, CDR2 SVGAGI. CDR3 length equals 14 residues. The origin of this receptor is a woman aged 25 to 39 who had recovered from COVID-19. Sequencing input: peripheral blood. The chain links TRBV6-5 to TRBJ2-3; tentatively, D is TRBD2 (5 bases). Here the CDR3 reads CASSYSAAPDTQYF. Written as DNA, the CDR3 is TGTGCCAGCAGTTACTCAGCGGCGCCAGATACGCAGTATTTT.